This entry is about one TCR beta chain. The clone's antigen remains unknown. Qualities for individual bases were not recorded, and no much larger clone is one base off. All donors were healthy Caucasians. The researchers also sequenced three unrelated adults who were not twins: a male aged 18 to 29, a male aged 50 to 60, and a female aged 50 to 60. Miltenyi CD45RO+ enrichment and human naive T-cell isolation kits were used to isolate memory (CD45RO+) and naive T cells from PBMC. These data come from a study of identical twins listed by TCRdb under 2016. In terms of the full investigation: To test whether fetal clonotypes persist, the study used deep sequencing on TCR alpha and beta repertoires from monozygotic twins, unrelated adults of various ages, and cord blood. To rule out contamination, replicate twin experiments were performed at different times with different library preparation protocols.

Library generation was performed with 5' RACE. The listed sequencing device is Illumina HiSeq 2000. A universal primer binding site was added through template switching, and the final cDNA carried a unique molecular identifier so that TCR cDNA molecules could be counted accurately. First-strand cDNA for TCR alpha and beta chains was synthesized from specific primers in the conserved constant-segment region. Each cDNA library was double barcoded, with a SMART-Mk sample barcode plus Illumina barcodes, to control for contamination. TruSeq adapter sequences along with Illumina sample barcodes were introduced in two successive PCR steps. The TCR alpha and beta cDNA libraries were sequenced on the Illumina HiSeq platform using custom primers. The original methods were these. MiGEC was used to process raw reads and extract unique molecular identifiers, and MiXCR was used to find CDR3 positions. For each individual, recombination models were inferred using an EM algorithm with the repgenHMM and IGoR tools. Shared clonotype analysis was performed with the tcR package in R, normalizing sharing by the product of cloneset sizes. Out-of-frame nonproductive sequences were analyzed to study raw recombination free of thymic and clonal selection effects. The public sequencing data were trimmed at Q25 with fastp and processed into clonotypes with MiXCR by TCRdb, which kept only in-frame beta chains. Rows merge per CDR3 protein into single entries with the most common DNA and genes. The V and J calls come from TCRdb's annotation, not from the publication. This sample comprises under 450,000 distinct CDR3 sequences, around 18% of them detected only once. The ten largest clones add up to approximately 12% of the sample.

The research as a whole found: Out-of-frame TCR alpha sequences shared between twins showed an excess of low generation-probability sequences compared with coincidental sharing between unrelated individuals. A weaker excess of twin sharing was found in beta out-of-frame sequences because the signal-to-noise ratio was lowered by fewer shared sequences. In monozygotic twins, out-of-frame TCR alpha sharing was systematically underestimated by recombination models, although the models agreed with sharing between unrelated individuals. Fewer insertions were carried by abundant cord blood beta clonotypes; a weaker similar trend was observed in young adult naive repertoires, while no such trend was observed in memory repertoires. Invariant T cells such as MAIT and iNKT could partly confound zero-insertion analyses, although diverse VJ usage argued against such confounding for most clonotypes. Because the same donors could not be followed over many years, the conclusions depended on cross-sectional statistical analysis.

This TCR derives from a man between 45 and 60 years old in good health. Sequenced: naive T cells sorted from blood. The cell subset or site label for this specimen denotes: cells isolated with a human naive T-cell isolation kit.

The nucleotide sequence reads TGTGCCAGCAGCTTAGAGGCCTCCACCGGGGAGCTGTTTTTT. Its product reads: CASSLEASTGELFF. The rearrangement combines TRBV7-6 with TRBJ2-2; the D gene assignment is ambiguous. From the germline V gene, CDR1 is SGHVS and CDR2 is FNYEAQ. Relative to germline, V is 1 base shorter and J is 4 bases shorter, with 7 bases between their ends. CDR3 length: 14 amino acids, cysteine to phenylalanine. The CDR3 DNA has 42 bases and is translated from base 1.